Sequencing of this TCR beta chain was carried out in a study of CD8 T cells in Susac syndrome. Peripheral blood CD8+ and CD4+ T cells were profiled by TCR beta sequencing. Negative isolation was used for CD8+ and CD4+ T cells and FACS enrichment for TEMRA cells. The length of the CDR3 is 13 residues. Germline V gene lookup returns CDR1 SGHTS and CDR2 YDEGEE. V lost 4 bases, J lost 7 bases, and 12 bases lay in between. Reverse transcription used about 0.45 to 1 ug RNA and random hexamers. With immunoSEQ multiplex PCR, TCR beta CDR3 was amplified across 54 Vbeta and 13 Jbeta. One entry per CDR3 protein, called by TCRdb with MiXCR from the immunoSEQ multiplex PCR reads. Altogether about 120,000 distinct CDR3 sequences are present, approximately 93% being singletons, with the ten largest covering under 0.095%.

This chain connects TRBV5-8 to TRBJ1-5; no reliable D call. The sample comprised CD4+ T cells from PBMCs. The receptor was isolated from a human donor with multiple sclerosis. CDR3 bases: TGTGCCAGCAGCGGGTGGCCCGAGCAGCCCCAGCATTTT. Translated, it gives CASSGWPEQPQHF.